The 17 T cell receptor beta chains listed next were all sequenced from one sample in a study of graft-versus-host responses after intestinal transplantation. Sequenced by immunoSEQ multiplex PCR; TCRdb stores in-frame clones only, minus some. The sample has 1,500 to 2,000 clones, 88% seen once; the top ten hold 7.4%. Graft specimens yielded both intraepithelial and lamina propria lymphocytes. The sample was ileum tissue, taken about 380 days after intestinal transplantation. These receptors came from a human patient who received an intestinal transplant, so some T cells may come from the graft donor.

The chain recombines TRBV6-5 with TRBJ1-3; 7 positions match TRBD1. V dropped 7 bases and J dropped 0; count of bases not matched to a gene: 6. Germline CDR1 reads MNHEY; CDR2 reads SVGAGI. The CDR3 extends over 15 amino acids. The CDR3 loop is CASTRDRFSGNTIYF. The DNA for the CDR3 is TGTGCCAGCACCCGGGACAGATTCTCTGGAAACACCATATATTTT.

The chain couples TRBV5-5 to TRBJ1-2; D gene uncertain. Trimming took 7 bases from V and 4 from J, leaving 23 bases between them. In germline, CDR1 is SGHKS, CDR2 YYEKEE (reference sequence). The CDR3 totals 16 residues. The CDR3 sequence: CASAIHISRKTYGYTF. In nucleotides, the CDR3 is TGTGCCAGCGCTATTCATATCTCGCGAAAGACCTATGGCTACACCTTC. Filled out from reference TRBV5-5 and TRBJ1-2, the complete variable domain reads DAGVTQSPTHLIKTRGQQVTLRCSPISGHKSVSWYQQVLGQGPQFIFQYYEKEERGRGNFPDRFSARQFPNYSSELNVNALLLGDSALYLCASAIHISRKTYGYTFGSGTRLTVV.

The gene calls are TRBV6-4 and TRBJ2-1; TRBD2 might be the D (5 bases). Per the germline V gene, CDR1 is MRHNA and CDR2 is SNTAGT. The CDR3 length is 14 residues. V gave up 6 bases and J gave up 4 bases, with 13 bases separating them. The CDR3 nucleotides are TGTGCCAGCAGCCCGGAGGAGGCTTACAATGAGCAGTTCTTC. Encoded protein: CASSPEEAYNEQFF.

The chain links TRBV21-1 to TRBJ2-4; the D segment call TRBD1 is taken from the table without a DNA check. TRBV21-1 represents a pseudogene. The CDR3 has 15 amino acids. This chain's CDR3 is CASSNLQQRKNIQYF. CDR3 nucleotide sequence: TGTGCCAGCAGTAACCTACAGCAAAGAAAAAACATTCAGTACTTC.

The chain combines TRBV29-1 with TRBJ1-2, with 7 bases lining up with TRBD1. The CDR3 contains 11 residues. CDR1 and CDR2 (germline): SQVTM, ANQGSEA. CDR3 sequence reads: CRIRGQDGYTF. For the CDR3, the DNA is TGCAGGATAAGGGGGCAGGATGGCTACACCTTC.

The chain uses TRBV15 and TRBJ2-5, with 8 bases aligning to TRBD2. V was pared by 0 bases and J by 3 bases, with 12 bases of the junction left unmatched. Germline CDR1 reads LNHNV; CDR2 reads YYDKDF (reference sequence). The CDR3 is made up of 18 amino acids. CDR3 DNA sequence: TGTGCCACCAGCAGAGATATCTGGATAGCGGGGACGGAAGAGACCCAGTACTTC. Translation: CATSRDIWIAGTEETQYF.

This rearrangement joins TRBV23-1 to TRBJ1-1; D unclear. TRBV23-1 is known as an ORF, though its function is uncertain. V dropped 0 bases and J dropped 0 bases, with 8 bases sitting between them. The CDR3 has 15 amino acids. The CDR3 DNA follows: TGCGCCAGCAGTCAATCTTCGGTAATGAACACTGAAGCTTTCTTT. Amino acids: CASSQSSVMNTEAFF.

The chain joins TRBV20-1 to TRBJ2-4, with D unresolved. Deletions cut 6 bases from V and 6 bases from J, with 9 bases between. This CDR3 spans 11 amino acids. Germline values: CDR1 DFQATT, CDR2 SNEGSKA (reference sequence). The chain's CDR3 is CSAYSGNIQYF. The CDR3 nucleotides are TGCAGTGCCTACTCGGGAAACATTCAGTACTTC.

This chain connects TRBV30 to TRBJ1-6; possibly TRBD1 for D (5 bases). V gave up 3 bases and J gave up 9 bases, with 12 bases separating them. The CDR3 extends over 13 amino acids. Germline V gives CDR1 GTSNPN, CDR2 SVGIG (reference sequence). CDR3 DNA sequence: TGTGCCTGGAGACGGGACCTGGGTTCACCCCTCCACTTT. It is translated as CAWRRDLGSPLHF.

The gene calls are TRBV7-3 and TRBJ2-7, with TRBD2 matching over 10 bases. Germline CDR1 reads SGHTA; CDR2 reads FQGTGA. Trimming at V came to 2 bases and at J to 0 bases, leaving 4 bases not matched to a gene. This CDR3 is built from 16 residues. The CDR3 is CASSLYASGSSYEQYF. The CDR3 coding sequence is TGTGCCAGCAGCTTATATGCTAGCGGGAGCTCCTACGAGCAGTACTTC.

This clone was detected only a few times. V and J are TRBV30 and TRBJ2-7, with 9 nucleotides matching TRBD1. Germline V gene lookup returns CDR1 GTSNPN and CDR2 SVGIG (reference sequence). The CDR3 runs to 15 residues. V gave up 1 base and J gave up 6 bases; unmatched junction bases: 10. CDR3 DNA: TGTGCCTGGAGTGCGCTTACAGGGGGCCGGGGCGAGCAGTACTTC. It is translated as CAWSALTGGRGEQYF.

The chain recombines TRBV6-1 with TRBJ2-5; D not resolved. The CDR3 is 11 residues long. V lost 7 bases to trimming and J lost 0 bases, with 3 bases between them. The germline V gene encodes CDR1 MNHNS and CDR2 SASEGT. CDR3 DNA: TGTGCCAGCACTTACCAAGAGACCCAGTACTTC. Protein product: CASTYQETQYF.

The chain recombines TRBV6-6 with TRBJ1-3; 9 bases are a match to TRBD1. V shed 8 bases and J 3 bases; nucleotides not matched to a gene: 5. In germline, CDR1 is MNHNY, CDR2 SVGAGI (reference sequence). The CDR3 contains 14 residues. This chain's CDR3 is CASAGTGYGNTIYF. As DNA, the CDR3 is TGTGCCAGCGCCGGGACAGGGTATGGAAACACCATATATTTT.

The gene calls are TRBV7-4 and TRBJ1-1, with 8 bases identical to TRBD1. The V gene's germline CDR1 is SGHVT and CDR2 SQSDAQ. CDR3 length equals 17 residues. V trimming: 5 bases; J trimming: 0 bases; junction bases outside the gene matches: 11. Here the CDR3 DNA reads TGTGCCAGCAGCCCTATCTTTGACAGGGGCCTGAACACTGAAGCTTTCTTT. Its translation is CASSPIFDRGLNTEAFF.

The chain is built from TRBV7-9 and TRBJ2-5; D might be TRBD1 or TRBD2, each matching 6 bases. Trimming removed 5 bases from V and 5 bases from J, with 15 bases in between. Germline V gene sequence: CDR1 SEHNR, CDR2 FQNEAQ (reference sequence). This CDR3 spans 14 amino acids. Written as DNA, the CDR3 is TGTGCCAGCAGCCCCCTGGGGGCGGGGGAGACCCAGTACTTC. Amino acids: CASSPLGAGETQYF.

This sequence joins TRBV28 and TRBJ2-1, with 9 bases aligning to TRBD2. The junction had 3 bases not matched to a gene; V was cut back by 2 bases and J by 4 bases. CDR3 length: 15 amino acids. Germline-derived CDR1 and CDR2 are MDHEN and SYDVKM. DNA for the CDR3: TGTGCCAGCAGTTTAATGACTAGCGGTTACAATGAGCAGTTCTTC. Amino acid sequence: CASSLMTSGYNEQFF.

This chain connects TRBV5-1 to TRBJ2-1; 9 nucleotides align to TRBD1. The V segment lost 3 bases and the J segment 8 bases; nucleotides outside the gene matches: 15. The CDR3 extends over 17 amino acids. CDR1 and CDR2 (germline): SGHRS, YFSETQ. CDR3 bases: TGCGCCAGCAGCTGGGGGGGGCCGGGACAGGGTGACGATGAGCAGTTCTTC. It encodes CASSWGGPGQGDDEQFF.